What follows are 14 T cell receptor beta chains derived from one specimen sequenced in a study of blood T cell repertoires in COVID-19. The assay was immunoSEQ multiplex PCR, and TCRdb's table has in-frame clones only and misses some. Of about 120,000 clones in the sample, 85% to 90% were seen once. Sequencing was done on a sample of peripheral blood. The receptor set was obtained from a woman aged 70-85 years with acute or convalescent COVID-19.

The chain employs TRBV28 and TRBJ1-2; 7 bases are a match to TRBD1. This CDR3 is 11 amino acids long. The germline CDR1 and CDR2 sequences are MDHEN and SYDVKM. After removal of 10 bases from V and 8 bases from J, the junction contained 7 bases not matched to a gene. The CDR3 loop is CATPGGKGYTF. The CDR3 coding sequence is TGTGCCACTCCAGGGGGAAAGGGCTACACCTTC.

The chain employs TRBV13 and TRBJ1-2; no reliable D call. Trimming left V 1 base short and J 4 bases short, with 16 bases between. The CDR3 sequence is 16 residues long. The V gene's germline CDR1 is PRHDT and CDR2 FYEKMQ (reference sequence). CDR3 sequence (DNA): TGTGCCAGCAGCTTAGAGCCGTTAGCTGGGTCCTATGGCTACACCTTC. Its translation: CASSLEPLAGSYGYTF.

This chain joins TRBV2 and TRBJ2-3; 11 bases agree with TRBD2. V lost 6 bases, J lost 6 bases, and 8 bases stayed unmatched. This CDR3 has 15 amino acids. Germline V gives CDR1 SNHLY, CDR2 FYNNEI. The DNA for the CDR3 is TGTGCCAGCAGCCTTAGCGGGGGGGCGGGTGATACGCAGTATTTT. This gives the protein CASSLSGGAGDTQYF.

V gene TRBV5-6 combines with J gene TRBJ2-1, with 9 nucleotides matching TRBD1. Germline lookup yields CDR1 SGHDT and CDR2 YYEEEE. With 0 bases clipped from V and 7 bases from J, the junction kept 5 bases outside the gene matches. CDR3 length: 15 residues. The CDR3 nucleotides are TGTGCCAGCAGCTTGGATACAGGGGGCGTGAATGAGCAGTTCTTC. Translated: CASSLDTGGVNEQFF.

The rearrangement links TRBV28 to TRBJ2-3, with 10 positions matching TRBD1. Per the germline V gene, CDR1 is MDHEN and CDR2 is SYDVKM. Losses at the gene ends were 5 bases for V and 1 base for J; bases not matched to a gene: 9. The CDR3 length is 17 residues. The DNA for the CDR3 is TGTGCCAGCAGTAGACTTCCTGGGACAGGGGGCACAGATACGCAGTATTTT. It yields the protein CASSRLPGTGGTDTQYF.

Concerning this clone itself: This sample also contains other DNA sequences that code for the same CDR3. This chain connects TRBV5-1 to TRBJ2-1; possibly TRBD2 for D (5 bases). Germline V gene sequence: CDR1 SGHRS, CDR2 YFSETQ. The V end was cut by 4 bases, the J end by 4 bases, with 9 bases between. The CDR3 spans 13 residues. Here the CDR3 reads CASSLDSYNEQFF. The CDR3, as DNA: TGCGCCAGCAGCCTGGACTCTTACAATGAGCAGTTCTTC.

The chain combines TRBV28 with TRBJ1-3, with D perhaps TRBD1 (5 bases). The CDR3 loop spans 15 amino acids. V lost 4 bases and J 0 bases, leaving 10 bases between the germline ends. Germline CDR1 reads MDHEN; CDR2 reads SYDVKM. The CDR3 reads CASSSRGGSGNTIYF. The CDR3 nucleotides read TGTGCCAGCAGTTCAAGGGGAGGCTCTGGAAACACCATATATTTT.

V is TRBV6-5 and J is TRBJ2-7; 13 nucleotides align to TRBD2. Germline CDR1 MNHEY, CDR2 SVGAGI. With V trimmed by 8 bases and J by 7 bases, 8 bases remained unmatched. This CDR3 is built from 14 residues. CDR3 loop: CASGTSGATGEQYF. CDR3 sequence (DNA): TGTGCCAGCGGGACTAGCGGGGCGACGGGAGAGCAGTACTTC.

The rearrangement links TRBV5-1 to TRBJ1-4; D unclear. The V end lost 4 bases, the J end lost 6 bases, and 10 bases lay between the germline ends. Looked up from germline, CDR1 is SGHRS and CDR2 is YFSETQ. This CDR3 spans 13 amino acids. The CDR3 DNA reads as TGCGCCAGCAGCAGTAAGGGAGATGAAAAACTGTTTTTT. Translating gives CASSSKGDEKLFF.

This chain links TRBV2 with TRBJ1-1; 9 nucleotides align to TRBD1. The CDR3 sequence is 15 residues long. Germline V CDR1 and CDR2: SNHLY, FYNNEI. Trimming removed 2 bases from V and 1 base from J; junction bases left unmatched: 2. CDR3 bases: TGTGCCAGCAGTGAAACAGGGGGCTCGAACACTGAAGCTTTCTTT. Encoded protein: CASSETGGSNTEAFF.

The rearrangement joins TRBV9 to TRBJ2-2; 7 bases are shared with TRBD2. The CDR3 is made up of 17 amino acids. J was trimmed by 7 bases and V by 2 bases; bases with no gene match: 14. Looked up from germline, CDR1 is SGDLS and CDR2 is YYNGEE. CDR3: CASSVGGGVRIFGELFF. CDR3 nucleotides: TGTGCCAGCAGCGTTGGCGGGGGAGTCAGAATCTTCGGGGAGCTGTTTTTT.

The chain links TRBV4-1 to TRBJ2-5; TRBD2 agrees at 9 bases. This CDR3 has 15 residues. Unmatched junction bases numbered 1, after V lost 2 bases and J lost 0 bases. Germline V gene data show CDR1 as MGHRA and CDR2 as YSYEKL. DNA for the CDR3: TGCGCCAGCAGCCAACTAGCGGGGCACCAAGAGACCCAGTACTTC. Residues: CASSQLAGHQETQYF.

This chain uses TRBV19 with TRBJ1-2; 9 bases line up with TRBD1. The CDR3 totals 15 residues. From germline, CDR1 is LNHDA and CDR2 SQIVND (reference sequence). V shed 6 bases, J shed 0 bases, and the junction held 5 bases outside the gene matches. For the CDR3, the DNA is TGTGCCAGTAGATCCGGGACAGGGACTAACTATGGCTACACCTTC. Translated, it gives CASRSGTGTNYGYTF.

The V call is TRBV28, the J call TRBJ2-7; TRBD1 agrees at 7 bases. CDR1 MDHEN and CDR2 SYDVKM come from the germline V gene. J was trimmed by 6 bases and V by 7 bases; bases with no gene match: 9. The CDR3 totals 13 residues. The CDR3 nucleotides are TGTGCCAGCACCCAGACAGGGTACGGCGAGCAGTACTTC. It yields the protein CASTQTGYGEQYF.